The T cell receptor (beta chain) under discussion was sequenced for a study of blood T cell repertoires in COVID-19. Study-wide background: Donors in the United States, Italy and Spain gave samples during acute or convalescent COVID-19. T cells, B-cell-depleted T cells, or PBMCs supplied cDNA or gDNA.

Under the authors' procedure: Reference gene primer amplification in the assay estimated nucleated cell counts. Profiled with immunoSEQ multiplex PCR; TCRdb holds only in-frame clones, not every one. V and J calls and clone size come straight from that table; D and trimming were deduced from the DNA. The sample consists of approximately 110,000 clones, 86% of them appearing once. This clonotype was sampled from a human donor in a cohort sampled during active COVID-19. Sequencing was performed on peripheral blood.

The CDR3 here is CASKTSGNYEQYF. CDR3 in DNA: TGCGCCAGCAAGACTAGCGGGAACTACGAGCAGTACTTC. J is TRBJ2-7 and V is TRBV10-2; TRBD2 matches at 11 bases. The length of the CDR3 is 13 residues. The trim removed 7 bases at V and 3 bases at J, leaving 2 bases unmatched. Germline V lookup: CDR1 WSHSY, CDR2 SAAADI.